The clone carrying this T cell receptor (beta chain) is a singleton in its sample. Its antigen is not known. This CDR3 is 16 amino acids long. Trimming took off 2 bases at V and 5 bases at J, with 15 bases between the two ends. Germline values: CDR1 SGHTA, CDR2 FQGTGA. The data belong to a study of T cell repertoires in cytomegalovirus infection. MiXCR, run by TCRdb on the reads, gives a single entry per CDR3 protein. The sample lists about 830,000 distinct CDR3 sequences; about 31% were seen once. This receptor was obtained from a human donor in good health (CMV status not recorded). Some clones in this sample may be carry-over from other donors' samples. The material sequenced was cultured CD8+ T cells from PBMCs, taken from culture after CMV antigen stimulation. The chain joins TRBV7-3 to TRBJ2-2; D may be TRBD2 (6 bases). The CDR3 bases are TGTGCCAGCAGCTTAGCAAACAGGCGGGATACCGGGGAGCTGTTTTTT. The encoded protein is CASSLANRRDTGELFF.